This TCR beta chain was observed in a study (dated by TCRdb to the early 2020s). Overall study outcomes, separate from this receptor: According to the authors, more investigation is needed, including longitudinal sampling and evaluation of a control group.

V and J are trimmed by 5 bases and 15 bases, and the gene matches miss 12 bases of the junction. The germline V gene (reference sequence) specifies LNHNV as CDR1 and YYDKDF as CDR2. Spanning cysteine to phenylalanine, the CDR3 consists of 14 amino acids. The entry retains the CDR3 DNA only, 42 bases that are in frame from base 1. Of note for this clone: Which antigen it targets is not known. There are no base qualities to consult, and no much larger clone falls within one base.

TCR beta chain repertoires were profiled by survey-level sequencing on the immunoSEQ platform. The original pipeline was this. CDR3 amino acid length spectratypes and V-J pairing frequencies were compared, and repertoire diversity was measured with the inverse Simpson index. To annotate clonotypes specific to SARS-CoV-2, CMV, influenza A and EBV, TCR beta CDR3 sequences were compared against VDJdb. This immuneACCESS table, as held by TCRdb, lists in-frame sequences with V and J called but not all clones. Of the missing ones, under half trace to an unresolved V gene in checked studies; the others have no known cause. V, J and clone size reflect that table, while D and trimming were determined from the DNA. The sample records some 48,000 clones, more than 80% of which are singletons. Of the sample, about 10% is held by the ten largest clones. PBMCs were separated from peripheral blood, and TCR beta sequencing was performed on genomic DNA obtained from unsorted PBMCs.

The sequenced material came from PBMCs. Recombination linked TRBV15 to TRBJ2-4, and 11 junctional nucleotides match TRBD2. The sequence was collected from a man aged 40-55 years with rheumatoid arthritis. CDR3 protein: CATSSQSVAGGMYF. The nucleotide sequence is given as TGTGCCACCAGCTCCCAGTCGGTAGCGGGAGGGATGTACTTC.